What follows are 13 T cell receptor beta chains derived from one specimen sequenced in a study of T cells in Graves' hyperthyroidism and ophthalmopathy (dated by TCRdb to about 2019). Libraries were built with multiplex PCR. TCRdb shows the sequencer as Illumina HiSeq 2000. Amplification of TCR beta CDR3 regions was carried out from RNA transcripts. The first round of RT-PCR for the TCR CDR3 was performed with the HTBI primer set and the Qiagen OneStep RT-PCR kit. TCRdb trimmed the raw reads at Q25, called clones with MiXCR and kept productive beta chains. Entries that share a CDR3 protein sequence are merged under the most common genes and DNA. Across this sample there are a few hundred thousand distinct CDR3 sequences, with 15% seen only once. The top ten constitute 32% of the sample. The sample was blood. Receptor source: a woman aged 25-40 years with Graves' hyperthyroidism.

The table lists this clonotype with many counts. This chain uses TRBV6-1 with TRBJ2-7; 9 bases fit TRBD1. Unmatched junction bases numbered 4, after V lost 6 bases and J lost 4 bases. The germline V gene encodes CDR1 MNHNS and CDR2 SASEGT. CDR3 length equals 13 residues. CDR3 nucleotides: TGTGCCAGCAGAAGGACAGGGGAGTACGAGCAGTACTTC. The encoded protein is CASRRTGEYEQYF.

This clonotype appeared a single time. In DNA form, the CDR3 reads TGTGCCAGCAGCTCAGTGGTGGGTGGGCCAGATACGCAGTATTTT. It is translated as CASSSVVGGPDTQYF. V and J are TRBV11-2 and TRBJ2-3, with D unclear. Germline loops: CDR1 SGHAT, CDR2 FQNNGV. Deletions cut 4 bases from V and 4 bases from J, with 15 bases between. The CDR3 contains 15 residues. Full variable domain (rest looked up from reference TRBV11-2 and TRBJ2-3): EAGVAQSPRYKIIEKRQSVAFWCNPISGHATLYWYQQILGQGPKLLIQFQNNGVVDDSQLPKDRFSAERLKGVDSTLKIQPAKLEDSAVYLCASSSVVGGPDTQYFGPGTRLTVL.

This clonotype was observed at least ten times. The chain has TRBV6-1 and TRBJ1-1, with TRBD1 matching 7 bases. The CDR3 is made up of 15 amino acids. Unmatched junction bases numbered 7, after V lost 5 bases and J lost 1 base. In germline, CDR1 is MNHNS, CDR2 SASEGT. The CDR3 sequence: CASSPRQGGNTEAFF. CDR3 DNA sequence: TGTGCCAGCAGTCCGAGACAGGGTGGGAACACTGAAGCTTTCTTT.

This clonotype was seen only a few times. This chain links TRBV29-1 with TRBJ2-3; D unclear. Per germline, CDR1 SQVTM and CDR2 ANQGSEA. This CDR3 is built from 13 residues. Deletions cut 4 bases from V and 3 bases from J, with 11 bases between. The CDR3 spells CSVASRLTDTQYF. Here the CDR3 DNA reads TGCAGCGTTGCCTCCAGATTAACAGATACGCAGTATTTT.

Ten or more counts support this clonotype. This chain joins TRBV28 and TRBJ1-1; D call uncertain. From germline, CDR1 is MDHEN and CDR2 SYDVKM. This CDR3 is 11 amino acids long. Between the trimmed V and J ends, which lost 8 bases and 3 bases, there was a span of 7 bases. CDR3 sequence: CASGSYTEAFF. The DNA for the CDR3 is TGTGCCAGCGGGTCGTACACTGAAGCTTTCTTT.

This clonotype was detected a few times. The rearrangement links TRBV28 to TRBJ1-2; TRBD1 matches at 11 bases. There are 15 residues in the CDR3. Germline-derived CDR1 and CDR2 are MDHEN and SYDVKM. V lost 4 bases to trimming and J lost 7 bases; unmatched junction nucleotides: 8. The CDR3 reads CASSSPGQGAGGYTF. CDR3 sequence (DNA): TGTGCCAGCAGTTCCCCTGGACAGGGGGCAGGTGGCTACACCTTC.

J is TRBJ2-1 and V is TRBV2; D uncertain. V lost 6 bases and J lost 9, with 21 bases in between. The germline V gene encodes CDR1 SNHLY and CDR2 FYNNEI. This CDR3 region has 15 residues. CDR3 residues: CASRSIDKVLGEQFF. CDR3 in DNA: TGTGCCAGCAGGTCAATAGACAAAGTTTTAGGTGAGCAGTTCTTC.

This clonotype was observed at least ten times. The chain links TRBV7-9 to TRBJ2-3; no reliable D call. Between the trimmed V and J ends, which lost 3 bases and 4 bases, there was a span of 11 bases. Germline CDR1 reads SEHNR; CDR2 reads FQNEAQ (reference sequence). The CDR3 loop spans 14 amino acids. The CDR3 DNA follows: TGTGCCAGCAGCTTGACCCTGGTAGCAGATACGCAGTATTTT. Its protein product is CASSLTLVADTQYF. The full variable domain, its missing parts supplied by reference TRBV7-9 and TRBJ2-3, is DTGVSQNPRHKITKRGQNVTFRCDPISEHNRLYWYRQTLGQGPEFLTYFQNEAQLEKSRLLSDRFSAERPKGSFSTLEIQRTEQGDSAMYLCASSLTLVADTQYFGPGTRLTVL.

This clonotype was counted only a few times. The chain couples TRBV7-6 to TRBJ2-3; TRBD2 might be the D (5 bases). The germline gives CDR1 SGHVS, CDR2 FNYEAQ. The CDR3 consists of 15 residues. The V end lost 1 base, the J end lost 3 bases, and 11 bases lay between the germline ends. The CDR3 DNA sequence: TGTGCCAGCAGCTTAGTCATCGAGGGTACAGATACGCAGTATTTT. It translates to CASSLVIEGTDTQYF. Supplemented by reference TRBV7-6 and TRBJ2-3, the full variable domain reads GAGVSQSPRYKVTKRGQDVALRCDPISGHVSLYWYRQALGQGPEFLTYFNYEAQQDKSGLPNDRFSAERPEGSISTLTIQRTEQRDSAMYRCASSLVIEGTDTQYFGPGTRLTVL.

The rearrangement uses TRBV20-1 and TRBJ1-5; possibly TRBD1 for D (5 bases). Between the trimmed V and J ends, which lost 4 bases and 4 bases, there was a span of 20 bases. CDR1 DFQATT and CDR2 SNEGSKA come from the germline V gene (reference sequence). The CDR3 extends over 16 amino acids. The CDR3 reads CSAKDRRVGGNQPQHF. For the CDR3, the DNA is TGCAGTGCTAAAGACAGAAGGGTGGGGGGTAATCAGCCCCAGCATTTT.

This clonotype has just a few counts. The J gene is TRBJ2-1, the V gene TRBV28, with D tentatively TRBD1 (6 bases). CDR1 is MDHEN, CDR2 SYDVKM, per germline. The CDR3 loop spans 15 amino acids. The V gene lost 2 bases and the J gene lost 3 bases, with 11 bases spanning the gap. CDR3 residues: CASSLIRGVYNEQFF. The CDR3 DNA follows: TGTGCCAGCAGTTTAATCAGGGGCGTCTACAATGAGCAGTTCTTC.

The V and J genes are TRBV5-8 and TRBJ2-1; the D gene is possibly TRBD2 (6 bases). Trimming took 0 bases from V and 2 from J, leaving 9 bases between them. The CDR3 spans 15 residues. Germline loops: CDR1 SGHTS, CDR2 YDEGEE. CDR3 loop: CASSLGLGPYNEQFF. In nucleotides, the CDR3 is TGTGCCAGCAGCTTGGGACTAGGGCCCTACAATGAGCAGTTCTTC.

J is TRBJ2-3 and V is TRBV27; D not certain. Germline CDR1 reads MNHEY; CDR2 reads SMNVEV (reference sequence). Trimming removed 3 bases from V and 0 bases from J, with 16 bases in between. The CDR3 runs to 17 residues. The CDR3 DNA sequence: TGTGCCAGCAGTTTTGGGCTCCTGCCTGCTAGCACAGATACGCAGTATTTT. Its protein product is CASSFGLLPASTDTQYF.